These 17 T cell receptor beta chains came from one sample sequenced in a study of vaccination effects on CD4 cells after COVID-19. After expansion with viral peptide pools in the ViraFEST assay, antigen-specific CD4+ T cells were sequenced. The culture ran for about 11 days, and then CD4+ T cells were isolated. Each vaccine recipient was nucleocapsid antibody negative and had no prior SARS-CoV-2 infection. This table comes from immunoSEQ multiplex PCR, and its TCRdb copy is limited to in-frame clones, with some not included. In the table there are tens of thousands of clones, about two thirds of which are singletons. These receptors' antigens are unknown. The specimen comprised CD4+ T cells from PBMCs cultured with SARS-CoV-2 spike peptides, sampled before COVID-19 vaccination. These receptors originate from a human donor who received a COVID-19 vaccine.

Points on this clone: At one boundary the junction diverges from the germline segment, which might be a read error. CDR3 loop: CASCLVGPGNEQFF. The CDR3 coding sequence is TGTGCCAGCTGCTTAGTCGGTCCGGGGAATGAGCAGTTCTTC. This chain connects TRBV7-2 to TRBJ2-1; perhaps TRBD2 as D (5 bases). CDR3 length: 14 amino acids. CDR1 and CDR2 (germline): SGHTA, FQGNSA.

V and J are TRBV6-4 and TRBJ1-1; no definite D call. V shed 2 bases and J shed 0 bases, with 4 bases lying between them. This CDR3 spans 13 amino acids. Looked up from germline, CDR1 is MRHNA and CDR2 is SNTAGT. The CDR3: CASSDKMNTEAFF. CDR3 sequence (DNA): TGTGCCAGCAGTGACAAAATGAACACTGAAGCTTTCTTT.

The chain combines TRBV15 with TRBJ1-1; D not resolved. V shed 2 bases and J shed 11 bases, with 21 bases lying between them. There are 15 residues in the CDR3. Germline assignment: CDR1 LNHNV and CDR2 YYDKDF (reference sequence). The CDR3: CATSRPNKASGWAFF. In DNA form, the CDR3 reads TGTGCCACCAGCAGACCGAACAAGGCCTCCGGCTGGGCTTTCTTT.

The V and J genes are TRBV4-2 and TRBJ1-5; D gene unclear. The CDR3 consists of 15 residues. V dropped 2 bases and J dropped 6 bases, with 14 bases sitting between them. CDR1 LGHNA and CDR2 YNFKEQ come from the germline V gene. The DNA of the CDR3 is TGTGCCAGCAGCCAAAGGGAAAGGGTTGGTCAGCCCCAGCATTTT. This codes for CASSQRERVGQPQHF.

The chain joins TRBV27 to TRBJ1-4; maybe TRBD1 (5 bases). Trimming left V 4 bases short and J 0 bases short, with 12 bases between. Germline V gene data show CDR1 as MNHEY and CDR2 as SMNVEV (reference sequence). The length of the CDR3 is 16 residues. The CDR3 DNA reads as TGTGCCAGCAGTTCCACGACGACAGCAACTAATGAAAAACTGTTTTTT. This gives the protein CASSSTTTATNEKLFF.

The chain couples TRBV25-1 to TRBJ2-3, with 7 nucleotides matching TRBD1. This CDR3 has 14 residues. Trimming at V came to 3 bases and at J to 3 bases, leaving 3 bases not matched to a gene. Germline lookup yields CDR1 MGHDK and CDR2 SYGVNS. CDR3 region: CASSDTGATDTQYF. The CDR3 DNA reads as TGTGCCAGCAGTGACACAGGGGCTACAGATACGCAGTATTTT.

The V gene is TRBV6-5, the J gene TRBJ1-1, with D perhaps matching TRBD1 (6 bases). Per the germline V gene, CDR1 is MNHEY and CDR2 is SVGAGI. V was cut by 10 bases and J by 3 bases, with 21 bases left in between. The CDR3 length is 15 residues. The CDR3 region is CATQTEGGSDTEAFF. CDR3 sequence (DNA): TGTGCCACCCAAACCGAGGGGGGCTCGGACACTGAAGCTTTCTTT.

The chain uses TRBV27 and TRBJ1-2; 8 bases are shared with TRBD1. CDR3 length: 13 residues. The J segment lost 5 bases and the V segment lost 9 bases, leaving 8 bases of the junction unmatched. Germline V gene data show CDR1 as MNHEY and CDR2 as SMNVEV (reference sequence). The CDR3 nucleotides are TGTGCCAGTCGACAGGGGCAGAGGTATGGCTACACCTTC. Its protein is CASRQGQRYGYTF.

The chain carries TRBV5-1 and TRBJ2-5; D might be TRBD1 or TRBD2, each matching 6 bases. Germline CDR1 SGHRS, CDR2 YFSETQ. This CDR3 is 16 amino acids long. V lost 4 bases to trimming and J lost 2 bases, with 18 bases between them. The CDR3 region is CASSEGGPYQQETQYF. CDR3 DNA sequence: TGCGCCAGCAGCGAGGGGGGCCCATATCAACAAGAGACCCAGTACTTC.

The J gene is TRBJ2-1, the V gene TRBV11-2, with 9 nucleotides matching TRBD1. V dropped 1 base and J dropped 13; count of bases not matched to a gene: 14. The CDR3 consists of 16 residues. CDR1 and CDR2 from the germline V gene are SGHAT and FQNNGV. The CDR3 loop is CASSLVLGTGLHLQFF. In nucleotides, the CDR3 is TGTGCCAGCAGCTTAGTTCTCGGGACAGGGTTGCATCTCCAGTTCTTC.

The chain links TRBV28 to TRBJ1-4; weak D call: TRBD1 (6 bases). Deletions cut 1 base from V and 0 bases from J, with 18 bases between. Germline assignment: CDR1 MDHEN and CDR2 SYDVKM. This CDR3 region has 19 residues. The CDR3 nucleotides are TGTGCCAGCAGTTTATCGGAGGGGGTAGATCCTTCAACTAATGAAAAACTGTTTTTT. Translation: CASSLSEGVDPSTNEKLFF.

The rearrangement uses TRBV7-2 and TRBJ2-1, with 11 bases matching TRBD2. This CDR3 has 18 amino acids. From germline, CDR1 is SGHTA and CDR2 FQGNSA. J gave up 6 bases and V 3 bases, and 13 bases lay outside the gene matches. The CDR3 DNA is TGTGCCAGCAGCTTGCGGGGCGGCCTAGCGGGGGGTCGCAATGAGCAGTTCTTC. This encodes CASSLRGGLAGGRNEQFF.

This clone was counted a few times. The V call is TRBV28, the J call TRBJ2-7; 10 bases agree with TRBD1. This CDR3 spans 15 amino acids. Germline V gene data show CDR1 as MDHEN and CDR2 as SYDVKM. The ends lost 1 base at V and 2 bases at J; junction bases unmatched: 2. The CDR3 region is CASSLSGTGAYEQYF. The CDR3 bases are TGTGCCAGCAGTTTATCTGGGACAGGGGCCTACGAGCAGTACTTC.

V is TRBV9 and J is TRBJ1-5, with 9 nucleotides matching TRBD1. Trimming at V came to 4 bases and at J to 4 bases, leaving 3 bases not matched to a gene. Germline CDR1 reads SGDLS; CDR2 reads YYNGEE. CDR3 length: 14 residues. CDR3 sequence (DNA): TGTGCCAGCAGCCCGACAGGGGGAAATCAGCCCCAGCATTTT. It yields the protein CASSPTGGNQPQHF.

This chain links TRBV7-9 with TRBJ2-7; 8 nucleotides line up with TRBD1. From germline, CDR1 is SEHNR and CDR2 FQNEAQ (reference sequence). There are 14 residues in the CDR3. V was pared by 3 bases and J by 5 bases, with 6 bases of the junction left unmatched. The CDR3 DNA reads as TGTGCCAGCAGCTTCGGACAGGGTATTGACGAGCAGTACTTC. Its protein is CASSFGQGIDEQYF.

This clone was observed a handful of times. This chain links TRBV30 with TRBJ1-1; tentative D call: TRBD1 (5 bases). V was pared by 8 bases and J by 4 bases, with 14 bases between. Looked up from germline, CDR1 is GTSNPN and CDR2 is SVGIG (reference sequence). This CDR3 contains 12 residues. DNA for the CDR3: TGTGCCACAGAGGGGTGGAGCACTGAAGCTTTCTTT. Encoded protein: CATEGWSTEAFF.

There are a few counts of this clone. The V and J genes are TRBV5-1 and TRBJ2-7; 7 nucleotides match TRBD2. Germline CDR1 SGHRS, CDR2 YFSETQ. The length of the CDR3 is 15 residues. Trimming took 4 bases from V and 1 from J; bases not matched to a gene: 8. The CDR3: CASSPLAGHSYEQYF. CDR3 bases: TGCGCCAGCAGCCCCTTAGCGGGTCATTCCTACGAGCAGTACTTC.